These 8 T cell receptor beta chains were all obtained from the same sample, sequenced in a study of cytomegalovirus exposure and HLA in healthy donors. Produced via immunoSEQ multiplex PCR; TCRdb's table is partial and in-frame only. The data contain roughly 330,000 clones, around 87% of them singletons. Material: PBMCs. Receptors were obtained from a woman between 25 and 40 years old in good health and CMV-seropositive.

The CDR3 nucleotides are TGCGCCAGCAGCCAAGGCTCTGGAAACACCATATATTTT. Translation: CASSQGSGNTIYF. J is TRBJ1-3 and V is TRBV4-3; D gene ambiguous. CDR3 size: 13 residues. Trimming pared 1 base from V and 0 bases from J, leaving 1 base between. Per the germline V gene, CDR1 is LGHNA and CDR2 is YSLEER.

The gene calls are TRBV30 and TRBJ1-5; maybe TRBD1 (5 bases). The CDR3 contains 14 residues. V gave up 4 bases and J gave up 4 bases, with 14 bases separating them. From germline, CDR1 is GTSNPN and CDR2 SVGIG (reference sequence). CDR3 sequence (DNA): TGTGCCTGGACTAGATTCGGGGGTAATCAGCCCCAGCATTTT. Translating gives CAWTRFGGNQPQHF.

The CDR3 bases are TGTGCCAGCAGTAGGGACCAAGAGACCCAGTACTTC. It yields the protein CASSRDQETQYF. The chain couples TRBV7-8 to TRBJ2-5; D call uncertain. The V end lost 6 bases, the J end lost 0 bases, and 5 bases lay between the germline ends. This CDR3 spans 12 amino acids. The germline V gene has CDR1 SGHVS and CDR2 FQNEAQ.

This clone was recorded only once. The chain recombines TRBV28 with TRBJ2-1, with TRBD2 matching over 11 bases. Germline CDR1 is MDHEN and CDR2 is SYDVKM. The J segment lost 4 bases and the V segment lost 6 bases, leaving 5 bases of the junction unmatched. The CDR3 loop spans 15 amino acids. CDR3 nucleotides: TGTGCCAGCAGACTAGCGGGGGCTATTTACAATGAGCAGTTCTTC. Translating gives CASRLAGAIYNEQFF.

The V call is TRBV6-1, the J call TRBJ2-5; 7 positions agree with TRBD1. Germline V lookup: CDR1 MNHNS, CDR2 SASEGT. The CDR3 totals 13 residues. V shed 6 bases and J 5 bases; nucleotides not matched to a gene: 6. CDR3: CASRDRMVETQYF. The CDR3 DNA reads TGTGCCAGCAGGGACAGGATGGTTGAGACCCAGTACTTC.

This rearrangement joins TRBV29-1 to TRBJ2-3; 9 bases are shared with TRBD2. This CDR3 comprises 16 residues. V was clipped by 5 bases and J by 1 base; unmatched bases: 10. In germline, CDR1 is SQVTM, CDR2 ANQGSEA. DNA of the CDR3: TGCAGCGTTAAGTTAGCGGGAGTTAAAGGCACAGATACGCAGTATTTT. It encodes CSVKLAGVKGTDTQYF.

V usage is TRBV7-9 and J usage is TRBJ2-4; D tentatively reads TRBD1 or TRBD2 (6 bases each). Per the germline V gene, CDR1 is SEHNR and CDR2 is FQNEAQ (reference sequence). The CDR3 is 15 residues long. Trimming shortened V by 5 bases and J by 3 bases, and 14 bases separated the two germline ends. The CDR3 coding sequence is TGTGCCAGCAGCCCAAAGGGGGAGGTCAAAAACATTCAGTACTTC. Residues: CASSPKGEVKNIQYF.

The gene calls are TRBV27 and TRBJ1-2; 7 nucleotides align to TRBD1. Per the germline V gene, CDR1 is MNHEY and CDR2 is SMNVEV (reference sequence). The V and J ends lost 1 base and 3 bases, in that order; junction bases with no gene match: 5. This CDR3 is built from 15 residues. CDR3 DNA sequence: TGTGCCAGCAGTTTATATACAGGGGTGGACTATGGCTACACCTTC. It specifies CASSLYTGVDYGYTF.